This entry features one T cell receptor (beta chain) sequence. Its antigen is not known. This entry belongs to a study of cytomegalovirus exposure and HLA in healthy donors. PCR involved 60 Vbeta and 13 Jbeta primers. Libraries were prepared by immunoSEQ multiplex PCR; TCRdb keeps only in-frame clonotypes and omits some of them. The sample contains 90,000 to 140,000 clones, about 15% of which appear only once. Trimming pared 6 bases from V and 2 bases from J, leaving 16 bases between. This CDR3 has 15 residues. In germline, CDR1 is SNHLY, CDR2 FYNNEI. General study results and limits: Accounts indicate the classifier identified cytomegalovirus status with strong specificity and sensitivity. Analysis was performed later, and it showed HLA-associated TCR beta chains to be more clonally expanded than equally common others.

The sequencing input was PBMCs. The genes are TRBV2 and TRBJ2-5; D unclear. The clonotype was recovered from a female donor in good health and CMV-seronegative. The CDR3 DNA follows: TGTGCCAGCAGGCCAGGAATGACCCCACAAGAGACCCAGTACTTC. Protein product: CASRPGMTPQETQYF.